There are many counts of the clone carrying this TCR beta chain. Its target is unknown. Germline V gene sequence: CDR1 SGHTA, CDR2 FQGNSA. The CDR3 contains 15 residues. Trimming took off 5 bases at V and 6 bases at J, with 20 bases between the two ends. These data are taken from a study of T cell repertoires in cytomegalovirus infection. Turning to the study itself: Public signatures in TCR beta pointed to CMV infection and matching HLA type.

The study, taken as a whole, reports: The study found HLA-C-restricted CMV-specific TCR beta clonotypes dominating the ex vivo response. Cumulative public TCR beta family frequency identified carriers of CMV plus the relevant HLA.

MiXCR, applied by TCRdb to the reads, yields one record per CDR3 protein. The sample has hundreds of thousands of distinct CDR3 sequences, roughly 15% seen once. The sample consisted of PBMCs. This chain uses TRBV7-2 with TRBJ2-7; no definite D call. The clonotype was recovered from a human donor in good health (CMV status not recorded). Some clones in this sample may be carry-over from other donors' samples. Here the CDR3 DNA reads TGTGCCAGCAGCCCGATGGCCCTCCCCCCTAGCGAGCAGTACTTC. This codes for CASSPMALPPSEQYF.